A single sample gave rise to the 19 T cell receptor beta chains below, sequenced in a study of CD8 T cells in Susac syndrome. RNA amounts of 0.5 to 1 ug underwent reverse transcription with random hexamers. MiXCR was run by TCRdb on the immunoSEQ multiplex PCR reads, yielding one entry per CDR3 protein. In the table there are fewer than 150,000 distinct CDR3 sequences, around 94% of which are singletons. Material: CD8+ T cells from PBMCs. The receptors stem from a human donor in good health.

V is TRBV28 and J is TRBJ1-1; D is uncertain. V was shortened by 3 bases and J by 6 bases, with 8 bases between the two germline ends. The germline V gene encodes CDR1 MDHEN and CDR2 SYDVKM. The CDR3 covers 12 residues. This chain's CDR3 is CASSLRFAEAFF. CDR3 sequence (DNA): TGTGCCAGCAGTTTGCGGTTCGCTGAAGCTTTCTTT.

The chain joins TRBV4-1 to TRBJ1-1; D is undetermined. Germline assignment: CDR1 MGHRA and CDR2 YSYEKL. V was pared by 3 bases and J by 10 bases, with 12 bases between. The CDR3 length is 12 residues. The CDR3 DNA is TGCGCCAGCAGCCATGTCTTGGAAGGAGCTTTCTTT. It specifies CASSHVLEGAFF.

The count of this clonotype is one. The CDR3 sequence is CASSYSRDSSYNEQFF. CDR3 nucleotide sequence: TGTGCCAGCAGTTACTCGAGAGACAGCTCCTACAATGAGCAGTTCTTC. The chain combines TRBV6-5 with TRBJ2-1; possible D gene TRBD1, 5 bases. Germline V lookup: CDR1 MNHEY, CDR2 SVGAGI. The CDR3 sequence is 16 residues long. Trimming left V 0 bases short and J 0 bases short, with 9 bases between.

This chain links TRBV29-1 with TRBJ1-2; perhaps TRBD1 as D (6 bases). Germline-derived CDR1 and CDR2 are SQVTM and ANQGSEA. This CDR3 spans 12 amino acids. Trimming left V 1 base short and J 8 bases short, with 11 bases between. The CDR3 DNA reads TGCAGCGTTGAAGTAGGAGGGGGAGGCTACACCTTC. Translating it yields CSVEVGGGGYTF.

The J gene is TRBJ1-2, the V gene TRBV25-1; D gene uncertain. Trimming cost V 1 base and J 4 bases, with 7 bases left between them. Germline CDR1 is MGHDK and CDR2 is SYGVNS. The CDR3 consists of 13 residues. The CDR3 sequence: CASSESGFYGYTF. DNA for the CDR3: TGTGCCAGCAGTGAATCCGGGTTCTATGGCTACACCTTC.

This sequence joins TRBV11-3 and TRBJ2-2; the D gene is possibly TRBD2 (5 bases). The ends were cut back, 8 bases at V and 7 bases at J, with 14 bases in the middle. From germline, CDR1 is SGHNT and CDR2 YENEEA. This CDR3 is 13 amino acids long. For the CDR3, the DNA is TGTGCCAGCTCTAAGGGAGTGAACGGGGAGCTGTTTTTT. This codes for CASSKGVNGELFF. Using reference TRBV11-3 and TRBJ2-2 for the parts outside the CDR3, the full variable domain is EAGVVQSPRYKIIEKKQPVAFWCNPISGHNTLYWYLQNLGQGPELLIRYENEEAVDDSQLPKDRFSAERLKGVDSTLKIQPAELGDSAVYLCASSKGVNGELFFGEGSRLTVL.

CDR3 in DNA: TGTGCCAGCAGCTTATTCGGGGGGTCCGAGCAGTACTTC. It codes for CASSLFGGSEQYF. The chain carries TRBV7-2 and TRBJ2-7, with 7 bases matching TRBD2. Germline assignment: CDR1 SGHTA and CDR2 FQGNSA. V lost 2 bases to trimming and J lost 6 bases; unmatched junction nucleotides: 4. CDR3 length equals 13 residues.

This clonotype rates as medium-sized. CDR3 bases: TGTGCCAGCAGCTCGAGCTCCTACGAGCAGTACTTC. Residues: CASSSSSYEQYF. The chain recombines TRBV27 with TRBJ2-7, with unresolved D. The CDR3 runs 12 residues. Germline V gene data show CDR1 as MNHEY and CDR2 as SMNVEV (reference sequence). V was pared by 6 bases and J by 0 bases, with 6 bases between.

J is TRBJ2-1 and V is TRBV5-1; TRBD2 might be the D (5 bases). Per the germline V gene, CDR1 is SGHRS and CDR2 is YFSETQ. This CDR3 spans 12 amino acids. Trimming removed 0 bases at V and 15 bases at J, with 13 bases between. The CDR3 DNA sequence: TGCGCCAGCAGCTTGGTTGGACTTACCGTGTTCTTC. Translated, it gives CASSLVGLTVFF.

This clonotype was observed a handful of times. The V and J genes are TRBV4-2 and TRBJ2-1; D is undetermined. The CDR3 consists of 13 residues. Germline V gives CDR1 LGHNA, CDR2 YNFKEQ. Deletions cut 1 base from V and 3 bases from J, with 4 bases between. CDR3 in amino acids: CASSQGIYNEQFF. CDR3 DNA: TGTGCCAGCAGCCAAGGCATCTACAATGAGCAGTTCTTC.

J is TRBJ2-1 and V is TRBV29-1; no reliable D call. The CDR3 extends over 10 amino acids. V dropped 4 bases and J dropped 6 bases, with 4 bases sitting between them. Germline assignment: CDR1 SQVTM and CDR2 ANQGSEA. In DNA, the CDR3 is TGCAGCGTTGGATCCAATGAGCAGTTCTTC. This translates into CSVGSNEQFF.

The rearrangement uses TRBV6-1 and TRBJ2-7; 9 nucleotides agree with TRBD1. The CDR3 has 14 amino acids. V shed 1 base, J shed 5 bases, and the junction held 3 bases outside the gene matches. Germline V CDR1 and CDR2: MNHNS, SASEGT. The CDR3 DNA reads TGTGCCAGCAGTGAAGGACAGGGGGGCCACGAGCAGTACTTC. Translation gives CASSEGQGGHEQYF.

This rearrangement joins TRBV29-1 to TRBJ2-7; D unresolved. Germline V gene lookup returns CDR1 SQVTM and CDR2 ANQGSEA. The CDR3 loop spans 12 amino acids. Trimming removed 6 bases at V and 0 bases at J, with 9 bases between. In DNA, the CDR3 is TGCAGCGTCCGGGTCCCCTCCTACGAGCAGTACTTC. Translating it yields CSVRVPSYEQYF.

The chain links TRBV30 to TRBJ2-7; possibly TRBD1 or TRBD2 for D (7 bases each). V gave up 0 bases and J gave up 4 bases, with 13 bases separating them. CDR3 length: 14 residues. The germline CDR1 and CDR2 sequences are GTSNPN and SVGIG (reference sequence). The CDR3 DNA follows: TGTGCCTGGAGTGTCTCAGGGGGAGGGTACGAGCAGTACTTC. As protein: CAWSVSGGGYEQYF.

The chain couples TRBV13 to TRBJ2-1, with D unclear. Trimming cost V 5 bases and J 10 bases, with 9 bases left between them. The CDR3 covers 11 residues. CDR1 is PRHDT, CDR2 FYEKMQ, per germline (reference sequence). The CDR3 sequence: CASSPTQEQFF. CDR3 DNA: TGTGCCAGCAGCCCGACCCAAGAGCAGTTCTTC.

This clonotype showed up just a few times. The CDR3 here is CASSFSLAHEQYF. The DNA of the CDR3 is TGTGCCAGCAGTTTTAGTCTAGCCCACGAGCAGTACTTC. The chain combines TRBV27 with TRBJ2-7, with D tentatively TRBD2 (5 bases). Germline V gives CDR1 MNHEY, CDR2 SMNVEV (reference sequence). The CDR3 is made up of 13 amino acids. The V end was cut by 3 bases, the J end by 5 bases, with 11 bases between.

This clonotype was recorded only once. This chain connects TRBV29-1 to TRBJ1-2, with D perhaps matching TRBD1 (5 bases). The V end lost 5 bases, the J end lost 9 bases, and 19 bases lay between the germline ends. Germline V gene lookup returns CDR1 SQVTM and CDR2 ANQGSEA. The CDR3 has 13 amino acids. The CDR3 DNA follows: TGCAGCGTTCGGGGGGGGTTCCGAGGCAGCTACACCTTC. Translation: CSVRGGFRGSYTF.

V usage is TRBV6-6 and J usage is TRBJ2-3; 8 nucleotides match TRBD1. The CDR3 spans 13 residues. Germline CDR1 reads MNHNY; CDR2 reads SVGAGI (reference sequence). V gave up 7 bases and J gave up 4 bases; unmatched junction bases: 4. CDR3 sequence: CASTETGADTQYF. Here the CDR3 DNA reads TGTGCCAGCACGGAGACAGGGGCAGATACGCAGTATTTT.

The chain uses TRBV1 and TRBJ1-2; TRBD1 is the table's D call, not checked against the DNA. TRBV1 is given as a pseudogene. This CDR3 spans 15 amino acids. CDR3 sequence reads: CTSSHSGTAIHGYTF. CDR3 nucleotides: TGCACCAGCAGTCACTCCGGGACAGCCATACATGGCTACACCTTC.